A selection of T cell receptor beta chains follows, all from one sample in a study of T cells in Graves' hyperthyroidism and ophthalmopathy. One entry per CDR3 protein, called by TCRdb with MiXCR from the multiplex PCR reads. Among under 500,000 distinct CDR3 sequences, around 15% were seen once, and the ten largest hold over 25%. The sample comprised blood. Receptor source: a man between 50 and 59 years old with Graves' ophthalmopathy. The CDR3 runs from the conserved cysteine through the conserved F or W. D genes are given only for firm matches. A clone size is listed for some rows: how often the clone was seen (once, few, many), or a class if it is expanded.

CASSQDPQGGGYGYTF | TGCGCCAGCAGCCAAGATCCACAGGGGGGGGGTTATGGCTACACCTTC | TRBV4-1 | NA | TRBD1 | TRBJ1-2
CASSLWGLSTDTQYF | TGTGCCAGCAGTTTGTGGGGGCTCAGCACAGATACGCAGTATTTT | TRBV27 | many | NA | TRBJ2-3
CSARPQGREGLSPLHF | TGCAGTGCTAGACCACAGGGGCGGGAGGGGCTTTCACCCCTCCACTTT | TRBV20-1 | NA | TRBD1 | TRBJ1-6
CASSLDRGQSNQPQHF | TGTGCCAGCAGCTTAGACAGGGGGCAGAGCAATCAGCCCCAGCATTTT | TRBV7-8 | many | TRBD1 | TRBJ1-5
CASSYSQGEFLHF | TGTGCCAGCAGCTATTCACAGGGGGAGTTCCTCCACTTT | TRBV7-2 | few | TRBD1 | TRBJ1-6
CASSPTGERQFF | TGTGCCAGCAGCCCCACCGGGGAACGGCAGTTCTTC | TRBV7-8 | many | NA | TRBJ2-1
CASSQGDRGSEQYF | TGTGCCAGCAGTCAAGGGGACCGAGGTAGCGAGCAGTACTTC | TRBV12-3/TRBV12-4 | many | NA | TRBJ2-7
CASSLMRGTSGSESDTQYF | TGTGCCAGCAGTTTAATGAGGGGGACTAGCGGGAGCGAATCAGATACGCAGTATTTT | TRBV12-3/TRBV12-4 | many | TRBD2 | TRBJ2-3
CATSRVGRVSGANVLTF | TGTGCCACCAGCAGAGTGGGAAGGGTCTCTGGGGCCAACGTCCTGACTTTC | TRBV15 | few | NA | TRBJ2-6
CASSSQGGTEAFF | TGTGCCAGCAGCTCACAGGGGGGCACTGAAGCTTTCTTT | TRBV11-2 | many | TRBD1 | TRBJ1-1
CASSPEREGGTDTQYF | TGCGCCAGCAGCCCCGAGCGGGAGGGAGGTACAGATACGCAGTATTTT | TRBV5-1 | many | TRBD2 | TRBJ2-3
CASSLVGLNTEAFF | TGTGCCAGCAGCTTAGTAGGCTTGAACACTGAAGCTTTCTTT | TRBV7-9 | many | NA | TRBJ1-1
CASSVGSGLRETQYF | TGTGCCAGCAGCGTCGGATCGGGGTTGAGAGAGACCCAGTACTTC | TRBV7-9 | few | NA | TRBJ2-5
CASSVGLRPTDTQYF | TGTGCCAGCAGCGTAGGTCTGCGGCCCACAGATACGCAGTATTTT | TRBV9 | many | NA | TRBJ2-3